This T cell receptor beta chain was sequenced for a study of early T cells in non-severe SARS-CoV-2 infection. Study at large: The authors sequenced bulk RNA from unsorted whole blood, leaving chains unpaired. Study-level results: A preference for anti-spike CD8 responses marked VDJdb matching, which missed private and CD4 specificities.

This clonotype was seen repeatedly, ten times or more. The antigen remains undetermined. Unique molecular identifiers (one per individual cDNA molecule) were attached. MiXCR was run by TCRdb on the 5' RACE reads, yielding one entry per CDR3 protein. The sample records tens of thousands of distinct CDR3 sequences, roughly 4.5% being singletons. Germline CDR1 and CDR2: SQVTM and ANQGSEA. This CDR3 contains 16 residues. V lost 7 bases to trimming and J lost 6 bases; unmatched junction nucleotides: 16. The TCR comes from an adult who was a healthcare worker with PCR-confirmed SARS-CoV-2 infection or an uninfected control (not recorded which). V and J are TRBV29-1 and TRBJ2-5; 11 bases map to TRBD1. Sequences were obtained from whole blood. In DNA, the CDR3 is TGCAGCGCACCAGGGCCGGGACAGGGGGTTGCTAAGACCCAGTACTTC. This encodes CSAPGPGQGVAKTQYF.